The 14 T cell receptor beta chains below all came from one sample that was sequenced in a study of T cell responses to AZD1222 COVID-19 vaccine (dated by TCRdb to about 2021). This specimen's time point label, interpreted: baseline before first vaccination. Preparation of the library involved the immunoSEQ multiplex PCR assay. The source is immuneACCESS, and TCRdb retained only in-frame sequences with V and J called. Part of the clones is not carried over; for the studies checked, unresolved V genes explain less than half of this, and the remainder is unexplained. Across this sample there are about 100,000 clones, with about 85% seen only once. About 1.8% of the sample is taken by the ten largest. The sample in question was peripheral blood, obtained on day 0 of AZD1222 vaccination. The source of these receptors is an adult in good health.

The rearrangement joins TRBV14 to TRBJ2-3, with a weak D call TRBD1 (5 bases). This CDR3 region has 16 residues. Deletions cut 5 bases from V and 0 bases from J, with 15 bases between. Germline CDR1 reads SGHDN; CDR2 reads FVKESK. The CDR3 DNA reads as TGTGCCAGCAGCTCGGCAGGGCAGCGAAGCACAGATACGCAGTATTTT. Amino acid sequence: CASSSAGQRSTDTQYF.

The chain links TRBV7-3 to TRBJ1-6; tentative D call: TRBD1 (6 bases). The CDR3 covers 15 residues. Trimming stripped 0 bases from V and 9 bases from J, with 12 bases between. CDR1 SGHTA and CDR2 FQGTGA come from the germline V gene. The CDR3 nucleotides are TGTGCCAGCAGCTTAACTAGTGGGGGCTCTTCACCCCTCCACTTT. Translated, it gives CASSLTSGGSSPLHF.

This chain connects TRBV4-3 to TRBJ2-4, with TRBD1 as a possible D gene (5 bases). The V end lost 2 bases, the J end lost 0 bases, and 23 bases lay between the germline ends. Germline V CDR1 and CDR2: LGHNA, YSLEER. This CDR3 has 20 amino acids. CDR3 DNA: TGCGCCAGCAGCCAAAACTCTGGCCAGTTAGGGGCCCTAGCCAAAAACATTCAGTACTTC. Its protein is CASSQNSGQLGALAKNIQYF.

The genes are TRBV5-1 and TRBJ1-2; tentatively, D is TRBD1 (5 bases). The germline gives CDR1 SGHRS, CDR2 YFSETQ. Trimming removed 7 bases at V and 6 bases at J, with 13 bases between. The CDR3 extends over 12 amino acids. This chain's CDR3 is CASLGTGDGYTF. CDR3 nucleotide sequence: TGCGCCAGCCTCGGGACGGGGGATGGCTACACCTTC.

The chain is built from TRBV2 and TRBJ1-1; 10 nucleotides align to TRBD1. Germline V gene lookup returns CDR1 SNHLY and CDR2 FYNNEI. J lost 9 bases, V lost 6 bases, and 10 bases had no gene match. This CDR3 has 14 amino acids. DNA of the CDR3: TGTGCCAGCAGCCAACTCCGGGACAGGGGACAAGCTTTCTTT. This translates into CASSQLRDRGQAFF.

This sequence joins TRBV3-1 (or the pseudogene TRBV3-2) and TRBJ2-7, with 11 bases lining up with TRBD2. With 1 base clipped from V and 3 bases from J, the junction kept 5 bases outside the gene matches. Germline V gene data show CDR1 as LGHDT and CDR2 as YNNKEL (reference sequence). CDR3 length: 16 amino acids. The CDR3 sequence is CASSQAKLAGVYEQYF. Here the CDR3 DNA reads TGTGCCAGCAGCCAAGCGAAACTAGCGGGGGTCTACGAGCAGTACTTC.

In its sample, this clone was seen once. This chain joins TRBV11-3 and TRBJ2-2; 7 bases match TRBD1. CDR1 and CDR2 from the germline V gene are SGHNT and YENEEA. V trimming: 4 bases; J trimming: 1 base; junction bases outside the gene matches: 6. The CDR3 is 16 residues long. The CDR3: CASSSYHRGNTGELFF. The CDR3 bases are TGTGCCAGCAGCTCGTACCACAGGGGGAACACCGGGGAGCTGTTTTTT.

This rearrangement joins TRBV2 to TRBJ1-2; 7 positions agree with TRBD1. Unmatched junction bases numbered 10, after V lost 6 bases and J lost 6 bases. Germline V gives CDR1 SNHLY, CDR2 FYNNEI. The CDR3 is 14 residues long. CDR3 protein: CASSEQTGWNGYTF. CDR3 DNA: TGTGCCAGCAGCGAACAGACAGGGTGGAATGGCTACACCTTC.

The genes are TRBV20-1 and TRBJ1-5; no firm D call. The V gene lost 3 bases and the J gene lost 6 bases, with 15 bases spanning the gap. Germline V lookup: CDR1 DFQATT, CDR2 SNEGSKA (reference sequence). The CDR3 length is 14 residues. The CDR3 nucleotides read TGCAGTGCTAGTGTGACGGGCGGAAGTCAGCCCCAGCATTTT. Translation: CSASVTGGSQPQHF.

The CDR3 DNA sequence: TGTGCCAGCTCGCCTAGACTAGCGGGATATTCGAATGAGCAGTTCTTC. This encodes CASSPRLAGYSNEQFF. The J gene is TRBJ2-1, the V gene TRBV18; TRBD2 aligns across 11 bases. Trimming took 6 bases from V and 7 from J; bases not matched to a gene: 11. Germline-derived CDR1 and CDR2 are KGHSH and LQKENI. The CDR3 contains 16 residues.

This clone was detected once. The J gene is TRBJ2-2, the V gene TRBV7-6; 10 bases agree with TRBD1. The ends lost 1 base at V and 7 bases at J; junction bases unmatched: 6. The CDR3 length is 16 residues. Looked up from germline, CDR1 is SGHVS and CDR2 is FNYEAQ. The CDR3 sequence is CASSLDVTGGVGELFF. CDR3 bases: TGTGCCAGCAGCTTAGACGTGACAGGGGGCGTCGGGGAGCTGTTTTTT. Supplemented by reference TRBV7-6 and TRBJ2-2, the full variable domain reads GAGVSQSPRYKVTKRGQDVALRCDPISGHVSLYWYRQALGQGPEFLTYFNYEAQQDKSGLPNDRFSAERPEGSISTLTIQRTEQRDSAMYRCASSLDVTGGVGELFFGEGSRLTVL.

The V call is TRBV28, the J call TRBJ2-7; a weak D match, TRBD2 (5 bases). Germline CDR1 and CDR2: MDHEN and SYDVKM. V lost 5 bases and J 0 bases, leaving 14 bases between the germline ends. CDR3 length: 15 amino acids. The CDR3: CASSRLAGISYEQYF. CDR3 coding DNA: TGTGCCAGCAGTCGACTGGCCGGGATCTCCTACGAGCAGTACTTC.

The chain is built from TRBV24-1 and TRBJ2-5; TRBD1 matches at 9 bases. Losses at the gene ends were 1 base for V and 4 bases for J; bases not matched to a gene: 3. The germline V gene has CDR1 KGHDR and CDR2 SFDVKD. CDR3 length: 15 residues. The CDR3: CATSDFRDRVETQYF. The CDR3 coding sequence is TGTGCCACCAGTGATTTTAGGGACAGGGTAGAGACCCAGTACTTC.

This chain uses TRBV7-9 with TRBJ2-1; TRBD2 is a possible D gene (5 bases). This CDR3 has 12 residues. The germline V gene encodes CDR1 SEHNR and CDR2 FQNEAQ (reference sequence). V dropped 2 bases and J dropped 7 bases, with 6 bases sitting between them. CDR3 in DNA: TGTGCCAGCAGCTTAAGGGAGAATGAGCAGTTCTTC. Protein sequence: CASSLRENEQFF.